The rows below give T cell receptor beta chains drawn from one sample of a study of cytomegalovirus exposure and HLA in healthy donors. Libraries were prepared by immunoSEQ multiplex PCR; TCRdb keeps only in-frame clonotypes and omits some of them. The sample records about 130,000 clones, about four fifths being singletons. The sequenced material came from PBMCs. The receptors originated from a man between 40 and 49 years old in good health and CMV-seronegative. The CDR3 runs from the conserved cysteine through the conserved F or W. The order of the fields is clone size, V gene, J gene, D gene, CDR3 protein, CDR3 DNA. A D gene is named only where the DNA matches it firmly. Size values are once, few and many counts, or a class for expanded clones, and some rows have none.

abundance: few
v_gene: TRBV5-6
j_gene: TRBJ1-2
d_gene: TRBD1
CDR3aa: CASSLEQGKYGYTF
CDR3nt: TGTGCCAGCAGCTTGGAACAGGGGAAGTATGGCTACACCTTC

abundance: -
v_gene: TRBV11-2
j_gene: TRBJ1-2
d_gene: -
CDR3aa: CASSWTAEDYGYTF
CDR3nt: TGTGCCAGCAGCTGGACAGCGGAAGACTATGGCTACACCTTC

abundance: few
v_gene: TRBV7-9
j_gene: TRBJ2-7
d_gene: TRBD1
CDR3aa: CASSGTEVNYEQYF
CDR3nt: TGTGCCAGCAGCGGGACAGAAGTTAACTACGAGCAGTACTTC

abundance: few
v_gene: TRBV28
j_gene: TRBJ2-4
d_gene: -
CDR3aa: CASSMEPVKNIQYF
CDR3nt: TGTGCCAGCAGTATGGAGCCAGTTAAAAACATTCAGTACTTC

abundance: -
v_gene: TRBV6-1
j_gene: TRBJ1-5
d_gene: -
CDR3aa: CASSEWSRDNQPQHF
CDR3nt: TGTGCCAGCAGTGAATGGTCCAGGGACAATCAGCCCCAGCATTTT

abundance: -
v_gene: TRBV11-2
j_gene: TRBJ1-1
d_gene: -
CDR3aa: CASSLETPEAFF
CDR3nt: TGTGCCAGCAGCCTTGAAACACCTGAAGCTTTCTTT

abundance: once
v_gene: TRBV4-1
j_gene: TRBJ2-5
d_gene: -
CDR3aa: CASSQGPIVGGAQETQYF
CDR3nt: TGCGCCAGCAGCCAGGGTCCCATAGTAGGGGGGGCCCAAGAGACCCAGTACTTC

abundance: -
v_gene: TRBV4-1
j_gene: TRBJ1-1
d_gene: -
CDR3aa: CASSRGDYTEAFF
CDR3nt: TGCGCCAGCAGCCGAGGCGATTACACTGAAGCTTTCTTT

abundance: -
v_gene: TRBV5-1
j_gene: TRBJ2-5
d_gene: TRBD2
CDR3aa: CASSLALGGGARETQYF
CDR3nt: TGCGCCAGCAGCTTGGCCCTTGGCGGGGGGGCAAGGGAGACCCAGTACTTC

abundance: -
v_gene: TRBV29-1
j_gene: TRBJ1-1
d_gene: -
CDR3aa: CSVDHAFGNTEAFF
CDR3nt: TGCAGCGTTGATCATGCGTTTGGGAACACTGAAGCTTTCTTT

abundance: -
v_gene: TRBV5-6
j_gene: TRBJ1-1
d_gene: TRBD1
CDR3aa: CASSFTGTGGRSAFF
CDR3nt: TGTGCCAGCAGTTTTACCGGGACAGGGGGTCGGTCAGCTTTCTTT

abundance: -
v_gene: TRBV7-9
j_gene: TRBJ2-7
d_gene: -
CDR3aa: CASGLLYEQYF
CDR3nt: TGTGCCAGCGGACTCTTATACGAGCAGTACTTC

abundance: -
v_gene: TRBV13
j_gene: TRBJ1-2
d_gene: -
CDR3aa: CASSPRPGGSFEGYTF
CDR3nt: TGTGCCAGCAGCCCCCGACCGGGGGGCTCGTTTGAAGGCTACACCTTC

abundance: -
v_gene: TRBV11-2
j_gene: TRBJ1-6
d_gene: -
CDR3aa: CASSESFRGPYNSPLHF
CDR3nt: TGTGCCAGCAGCGAAAGTTTCAGGGGCCCCTATAATTCACCCCTCCACTTT

abundance: -
v_gene: TRBV4-3
j_gene: TRBJ2-1
d_gene: TRBD2
CDR3aa: CASSQDTGLAHNEQFF
CDR3nt: TGCGCCAGCAGCCAAGACACGGGACTAGCGCACAATGAGCAGTTCTTC

abundance: -
v_gene: TRBV4-2
j_gene: TRBJ2-5
d_gene: -
CDR3aa: CASSSGGQETQYF
CDR3nt: TGTGCCAGCAGTTCCGGTGGCCAAGAGACCCAGTACTTC

abundance: -
v_gene: TRBV27
j_gene: TRBJ2-3
d_gene: -
CDR3aa: CASSRSGLTDTQYF
CDR3nt: TGTGCCAGCTCCCGGTCAGGACTCACAGATACGCAGTATTTT

abundance: once
v_gene: TRBV28
j_gene: TRBJ2-3
d_gene: TRBD1
CDR3aa: CASSFGTGPTDTQYF
CDR3nt: TGTGCCAGCAGTTTCGGGACAGGACCAACAGATACGCAGTATTTT

abundance: -
v_gene: TRBV4-2
j_gene: TRBJ1-2
d_gene: -
CDR3aa: CASSQEGQVVSYGYTF
CDR3nt: TGTGCCAGCAGCCAAGAGGGGCAGGTCGTTAGCTATGGCTACACCTTC

abundance: -
v_gene: TRBV12-2
j_gene: TRBJ2-6
d_gene: -
CDR3aa: CASRFLGVGARGPFGANVLTF
CDR3nt: TGTGCAAGTCGCTTCCTGGGGGTGGGGGCTCGAGGTCCTTTTGGGGCCAACGTCCTGACTTTC

abundance: -
v_gene: TRBV5-1
j_gene: TRBJ1-5
d_gene: -
CDR3aa: CASSLETGRDQPQHF
CDR3nt: TGCGCCAGCAGCTTGGAAACAGGGCGGGATCAGCCCCAGCATTTT

abundance: few
v_gene: TRBV10-3
j_gene: TRBJ2-5
d_gene: -
CDR3aa: CATSGAQETQYF
CDR3nt: TGTGCCACCTCAGGGGCCCAAGAGACCCAGTACTTC

abundance: -
v_gene: TRBV5-1
j_gene: TRBJ2-1
d_gene: TRBD2
CDR3aa: CASSLSGSGGPKNEQFF
CDR3nt: TGCGCCAGCAGCTTGTCGGGTAGCGGGGGCCCAAAGAATGAGCAGTTCTTC

abundance: -
v_gene: TRBV7-2
j_gene: TRBJ2-2
d_gene: -
CDR3aa: CASSLGHRELFF
CDR3nt: TGTGCCAGCAGCTTAGGGCACCGGGAGCTGTTTTTT

abundance: -
v_gene: TRBV5-1
j_gene: TRBJ1-1
d_gene: -
CDR3aa: CASSLAPERVEAFF
CDR3nt: TGCGCCAGCAGCTTGGCACCGGAGAGGGTAGAGGCTTTCTTT

abundance: once
v_gene: TRBV19
j_gene: TRBJ2-7
d_gene: TRBD1
CDR3aa: CASTPGTGLAGEQYF
CDR3nt: TGTGCCAGTACCCCCGGGACAGGGCTAGCAGGCGAGCAGTACTTC

abundance: once
v_gene: TRBV18
j_gene: TRBJ2-5
d_gene: -
CDR3aa: CASSPNQETQYF
CDR3nt: TGTGCCAGCTCACCTAACCAAGAGACCCAGTACTTC

abundance: -
v_gene: TRBV5-5
j_gene: TRBJ1-5
d_gene: -
CDR3aa: CASSFQGNQPQHF
CDR3nt: TGTGCCAGCAGCTTCCAGGGAAATCAGCCCCAGCATTTT

abundance: -
v_gene: TRBV9
j_gene: TRBJ1-4
d_gene: TRBD1
CDR3aa: CASGTGREEKLFF
CDR3nt: TGTGCCAGTGGGACAGGGAGGGAAGAAAAACTGTTTTTT